This T cell receptor (beta chain) comes out of a study of blood T cell repertoires in COVID-19. Overall study context: T cells, B-cell-depleted T cells, or PBMCs supplied cDNA or gDNA.

TCRdb's table, derived via immunoSEQ multiplex PCR, lists solely in-frame clones and lacks some. This table has approximately 240,000 clones, around nine tenths appearing once. CDR1 and CDR2 from the germline V gene are SEHNR and FQNEAQ (reference sequence). V was cut by 7 bases and J by 6 bases, with 7 bases left in between. This CDR3 region has 12 residues. The chain carries TRBV7-9 and TRBJ1-6, with D unclear. Sequenced input: PBMCs or T cells enriched from blood (not recorded which). This clonotype was obtained from a woman between 18 and 29 years old who had recovered from COVID-19. In nucleotides, the CDR3 is TGTGCCAGCACCCTGGCTAATTCACCCCTCCACTTT. It specifies CASTLANSPLHF.